This T cell receptor beta chain is drawn from a study of T cells after yellow fever vaccination. General study results and limits: The appearance of a small share of clonotypes in both CD4 and CD8 compartments was observed.

TCRdb itself ran the 5' RACE reads through MiXCR, one entry per CDR3 protein. The sample includes some 26,000 distinct CDR3 sequences, less than 3.5% seen only once; the top ten take around 0.98%. This clonotype was counted many times. Between the trimmed V and J ends, which lost 0 bases and 1 base, there was a span of 7 bases. CDR3 length: 14 residues. The germline V gene has CDR1 SGHRS and CDR2 YFSETQ. The receptor was isolated from a man younger than 35 who received the YFV17D yellow fever vaccine. This chain connects TRBV5-1 to TRBJ1-1; D remains unclear. The sequencing here drew on PBMCs, either bulk or a sorted T-cell subset (CD4+, CD8+, memory, or dextramer-sorted; not recorded which), taken around 45 days after the first yellow fever vaccination. In DNA form, the CDR3 reads TGCGCCAGCAGCTTGGTGACCTGGAACACTGAAGCTTTCTTT. Protein sequence: CASSLVTWNTEAFF.